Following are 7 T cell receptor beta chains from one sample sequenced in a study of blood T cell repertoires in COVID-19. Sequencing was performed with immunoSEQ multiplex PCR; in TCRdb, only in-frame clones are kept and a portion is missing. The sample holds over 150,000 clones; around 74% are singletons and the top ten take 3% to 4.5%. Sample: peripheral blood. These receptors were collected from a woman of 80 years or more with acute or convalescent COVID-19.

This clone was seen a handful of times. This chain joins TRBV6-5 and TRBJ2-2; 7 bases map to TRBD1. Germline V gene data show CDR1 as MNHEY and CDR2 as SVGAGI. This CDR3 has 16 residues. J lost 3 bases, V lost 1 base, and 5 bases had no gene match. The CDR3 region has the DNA TGTGCCAGCAGTTACTTCTCCGACAGGGACACCGGGGAGCTGTTTTTT. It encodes CASSYFSDRDTGELFF.

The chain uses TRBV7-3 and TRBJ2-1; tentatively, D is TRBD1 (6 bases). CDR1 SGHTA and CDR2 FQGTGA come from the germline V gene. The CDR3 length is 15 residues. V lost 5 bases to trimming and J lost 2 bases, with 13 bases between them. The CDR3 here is CASSPMGAAYNEQFF. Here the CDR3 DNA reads TGTGCCAGCAGCCCTATGGGGGCAGCCTACAATGAGCAGTTCTTC.

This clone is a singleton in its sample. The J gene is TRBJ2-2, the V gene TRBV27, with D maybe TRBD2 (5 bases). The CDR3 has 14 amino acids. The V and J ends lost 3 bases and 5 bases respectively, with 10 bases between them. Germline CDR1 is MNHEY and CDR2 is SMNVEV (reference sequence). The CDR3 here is CASSLGRRTGELFF. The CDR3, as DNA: TGTGCCAGCAGTTTGGGCCGGAGGACCGGGGAGCTGTTTTTT.

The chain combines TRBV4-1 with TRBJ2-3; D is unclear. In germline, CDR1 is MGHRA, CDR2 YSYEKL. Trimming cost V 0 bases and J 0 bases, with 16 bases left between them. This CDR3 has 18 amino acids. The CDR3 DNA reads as TGCGCCAGCAGCCAAGAAATCCCCAGGTGGGCTAGCACAGATACGCAGTATTTT. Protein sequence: CASSQEIPRWASTDTQYF.

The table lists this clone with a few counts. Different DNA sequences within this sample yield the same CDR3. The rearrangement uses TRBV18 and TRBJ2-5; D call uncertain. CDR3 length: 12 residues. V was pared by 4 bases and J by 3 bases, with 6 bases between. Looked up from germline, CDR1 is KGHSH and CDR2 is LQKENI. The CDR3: CASSRPEETQYF. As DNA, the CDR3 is TGTGCCAGCTCACGACCCGAAGAGACCCAGTACTTC.

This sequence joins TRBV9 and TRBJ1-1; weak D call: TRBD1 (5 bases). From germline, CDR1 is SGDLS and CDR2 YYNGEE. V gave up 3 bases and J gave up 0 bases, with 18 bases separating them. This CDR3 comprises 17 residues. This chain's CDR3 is CASSDADTGDLNTEAFF. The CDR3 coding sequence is TGTGCCAGCAGCGACGCGGACACCGGGGACTTGAACACTGAAGCTTTCTTT.

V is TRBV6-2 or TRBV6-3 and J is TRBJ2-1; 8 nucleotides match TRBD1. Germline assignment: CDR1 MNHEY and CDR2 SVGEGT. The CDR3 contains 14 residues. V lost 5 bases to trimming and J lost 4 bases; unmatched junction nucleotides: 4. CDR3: CASSHRTGYNEQFF. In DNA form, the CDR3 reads TGTGCCAGCAGTCATAGGACAGGGTACAATGAGCAGTTCTTC.